This TCR beta chain stems from a study of blood T cell repertoires in COVID-19. Study details: COVID-19 samples collected from the United States, Italy and Spain covered acute and convalescent phases. T cells, B-cell-depleted T cells, or PBMCs provided the cDNA or gDNA that served as material.

The CDR3 totals 13 residues. Trimming shortened V by 6 bases and J by 1 base, and 9 bases separated the two germline ends. Germline CDR1 and CDR2: MNHEY and SVGAGI. Study processing details: Estimated nucleated cell counts came from reference gene primer amplification. Assay used: immunoSEQ multiplex PCR; TCRdb lists only in-frame clones, some missing. That table is the source of V, J and clone size, and D and trimming were worked out from the DNA. The table has roughly 240,000 clones, less than 85% seen once. V gene TRBV6-5 combines with J gene TRBJ1-1; the D is unclear. The sample consisted of peripheral blood. This TCR derives from a man aged 55 to 69 who had recovered from COVID-19. CDR3 bases: TGTGCCAGCAGGGTAAACAAGAACACTGAAGCTTTCTTT. Its protein product is CASRVNKNTEAFF.